This T cell receptor beta chain comes out of a study of blood T cell repertoires in COVID-19. Study in general: The study drew acute and convalescent COVID-19 samples from the United States, Italy and Spain.

Germline V CDR1 and CDR2: GTSNPN, SVGIG (reference sequence). This CDR3 spans 13 amino acids. V lost 1 base, J lost 7 bases, and 11 bases lay in between. Method: immunoSEQ multiplex PCR; TCRdb's copy keeps in-frame clones and lacks some. The table shows under 90,000 clones, with roughly 76% occurring only once. The receptor comes from a woman of 80 years or more with active or convalescent COVID-19. J is TRBJ2-1 and V is TRBV30; D call uncertain. The sample consisted of peripheral blood. This chain's CDR3 is CAWSAALANEQFF. CDR3 nucleotide sequence: TGTGCCTGGAGTGCCGCCTTAGCAAATGAGCAGTTCTTC.